This entry lists 4 T cell receptor beta chains sequenced from one sample in a study of shared clonotypes between healthy human individuals. The table came from immunoSEQ multiplex PCR; TCRdb's copy has only in-frame clones and leaves some out. The repertoire holds 1.4 million or so clones, approximately 98.5% seen once, with approximately 0.38% in the top ten. Sequencing was done on a sample of naive CD4+ T cells sorted from blood. Documented subset: CD45RA+ positively selected. These receptors were taken from a man in his thirties or forties in good health.

The V call is TRBV27, the J call TRBJ2-7, with no clear D. The germline V and J ends were trimmed by 2 bases and 4 bases, with 3 bases remaining between them. The CDR3 has 11 residues. The germline CDR1 and CDR2 sequences are MNHEY and SMNVEV (reference sequence). The CDR3 bases are TGTGCCAGCAGTTTAGTTTACGAGCAGTACTTC. This translates into CASSLVYEQYF.

The chain is built from TRBV11-2 and TRBJ1-2; the D gene is possibly TRBD1 (6 bases). CDR3 size: 15 residues. Germline lookup yields CDR1 SGHAT and CDR2 FQNNGV. Trimming shortened V by 5 bases and J by 4 bases, and 17 bases separated the two germline ends. In DNA, the CDR3 is TGTGCCAGCAGCCCAGGCCGGGGGCAATTCTATGGCTACACCTTC. Residues: CASSPGRGQFYGYTF.

The CDR3 region has the DNA TGTGCCAGCAGCTTAGAAGCCCACTCCTACGAGCAGTACTTC. Protein: CASSLEAHSYEQYF. The V and J genes are TRBV11-3 and TRBJ2-7, with D unresolved. Trimming pared 0 bases from V and 0 bases from J, leaving 6 bases between. Germline V CDR1 and CDR2: SGHNT, YENEEA. The CDR3 extends over 14 amino acids.

The chain uses TRBV2 and TRBJ2-2, with D perhaps matching TRBD2 (5 bases). The germline V gene encodes CDR1 SNHLY and CDR2 FYNNEI. There are 15 residues in the CDR3. Trimming took 6 bases from V and 3 from J, leaving 14 bases between them. The CDR3 reads CASRKTIRDTGELFF. The CDR3 nucleotides read TGTGCCAGCAGGAAGACTATTCGGGACACCGGGGAGCTGTTTTTT.